The clone carrying this T cell receptor (beta chain) appeared once. This sample is part of a study of Ad26.COV2.S vaccination and SARS-CoV-2 variants. Indicated treatment: some 20 received Ad26.COV2.S at low or high dose, single or two shots; several received placebo; per-sample allocation not given. Specimens were obtained on day 63 following the first vaccine or placebo injection. V lost 0 bases, J lost 2 bases, and 11 bases lay in between. This CDR3 region has 16 residues. The germline CDR1 and CDR2 sequences are MNHEY and SMNVEV (reference sequence). Profiling relied on immunoSEQ multiplex PCR, and the TCRdb table lists in-frame clones only, not all of them. This sample has about 350,000 clones; 80% to 90% occur once, and the top ten carry roughly 3.3%.

This clonotype was sampled from a person between 18 and 65 years old who received the Ad26.COV2.S COVID-19 vaccine or a placebo. This sample comprised peripheral blood, obtained in a trial of Ad26.COV2.S vaccine versus placebo. V is TRBV27 and J is TRBJ1-5; D possibly corresponds to TRBD1 (6 bases). DNA for the CDR3: TGTGCCAGCAGTTTATCGAGGGGGAGTGGCAATCAGCCCCAGCATTTT. Amino acid sequence: CASSLSRGSGNQPQHF.